This TCR beta chain was retrieved from a study of T cells expressing NK-cell markers. TCR beta cDNA was generated via 5'RACE template switching incorporating UMIs. TCRdb reworked the 5' RACE reads into one entry per CDR3 protein, no DNA. This table lists about 150,000 distinct CDR3 sequences. Study-wide results and caveats: There remained a lack of clarity about HCMV specificity of expanded NKG2C+ T cell clones.

Germline V gene data show CDR1 as SGHVS and CDR2 as FQNEAQ. The CDR3 extends over 14 amino acids. With respect to this clonotype: Its specificity is not known.

The source material was blood T cells: a sorted CD56 or NKG2C T cell subset, CD4+ or CD8+ T cells, or bulk PBMC T cells (not recorded which). This chain links TRBV7-8 with TRBJ2-5; TCRdb returns TRBD2, unconfirmable since there is no DNA. The clonotype originates from a woman aged 45-60 years in good health. The CDR3 is CASSSQTSQETQYF.